The subject of this entry is one TCR beta chain. The data derive from a study of blood T cell repertoires in COVID-19. Whole-study context: COVID-19 samples, acute and convalescent, were from the United States, Italy and Spain. The analysed material was cDNA or gDNA that came from T cells, B-cell-depleted T cells, or PBMCs.

As processed by the authors: Amplification from reference gene primers served as the basis for estimated nucleated cell counts. Generated by immunoSEQ multiplex PCR, the TCRdb table keeps only in-frame clones and is missing some. V and J calls and clone size are copied from that table; D and trimming were computed from the DNA. The table lists just under 300,000 clones, more than 75% of them singletons. Trimming pared 5 bases from V and 10 bases from J, leaving 17 bases between. The CDR3 spans 13 residues. Sequencing was carried out using peripheral blood. This receptor was obtained from a man aged 65 to 85 with acute or convalescent COVID-19. The chain carries TRBV12-3 or TRBV12-4 and TRBJ1-1; weak D call: TRBD1 (6 bases). The CDR3 here is CASSPQVGAGAFF. CDR3 bases: TGTGCCAGCAGTCCACAGGTGGGGGCAGGAGCTTTCTTT.